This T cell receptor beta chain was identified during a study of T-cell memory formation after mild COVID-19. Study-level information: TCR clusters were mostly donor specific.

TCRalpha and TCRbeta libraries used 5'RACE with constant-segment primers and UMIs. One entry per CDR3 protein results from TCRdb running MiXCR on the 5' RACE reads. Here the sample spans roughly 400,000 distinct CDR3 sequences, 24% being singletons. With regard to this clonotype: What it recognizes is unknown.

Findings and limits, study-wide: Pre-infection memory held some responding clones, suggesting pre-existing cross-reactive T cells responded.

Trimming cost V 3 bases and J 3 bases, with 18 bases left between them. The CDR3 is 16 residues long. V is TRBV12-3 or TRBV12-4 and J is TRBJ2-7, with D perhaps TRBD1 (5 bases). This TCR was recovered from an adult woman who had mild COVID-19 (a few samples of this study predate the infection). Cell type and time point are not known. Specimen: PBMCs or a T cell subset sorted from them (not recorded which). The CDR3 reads CASSLGDSLNFYEQYF. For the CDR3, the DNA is TGTGCCAGCAGTTTGGGCGACAGCCTGAACTTCTACGAGCAGTACTTC.